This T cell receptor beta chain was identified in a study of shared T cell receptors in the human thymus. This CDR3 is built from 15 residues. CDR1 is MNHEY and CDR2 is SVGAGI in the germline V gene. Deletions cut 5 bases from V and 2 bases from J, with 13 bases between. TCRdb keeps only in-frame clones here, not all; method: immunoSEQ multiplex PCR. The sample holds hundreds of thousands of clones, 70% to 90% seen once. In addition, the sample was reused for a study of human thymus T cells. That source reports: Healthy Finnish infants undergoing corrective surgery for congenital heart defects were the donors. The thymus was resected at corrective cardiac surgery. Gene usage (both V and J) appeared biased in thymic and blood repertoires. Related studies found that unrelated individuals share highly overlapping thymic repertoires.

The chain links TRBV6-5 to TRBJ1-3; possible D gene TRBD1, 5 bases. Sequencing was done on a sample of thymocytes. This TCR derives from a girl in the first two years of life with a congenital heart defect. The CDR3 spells CASSHTGFTGNTIYF. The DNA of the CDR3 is TGTGCCAGCAGTCACACAGGTTTTACTGGAAACACCATATATTTT.